This T cell receptor (beta chain) appears in the sequencing data of a study of blood T cell repertoires in COVID-19. Study-level information: Researchers got acute and convalescent COVID-19 samples from the United States, Italy and Spain. PBMCs, B-cell-depleted T cells, or T cells were the source of the cDNA or gDNA that made up the material.

Methods used by the authors: Amplified reference gene primers provided the basis for estimating nucleated cell counts. Using immunoSEQ multiplex PCR, the repertoire was profiled, and TCRdb retains in-frame clones only, with some absent. V and J calls and clone size are as listed in that table; D and trimming were resolved from the DNA. The table shows over 200,000 clones, with 88% occurring only once. The germline gives CDR1 SGHVS, CDR2 FNYEAQ. The CDR3 runs 16 residues. V dropped 5 bases and J dropped 3; count of bases not matched to a gene: 7. Only one count was recorded for this clone. The sequenced material came from peripheral blood. This receptor was obtained from a woman under 40 with acute or convalescent COVID-19. The rearrangement links TRBV7-6 to TRBJ2-2, with 9 positions matching TRBD2. CDR3 DNA sequence: TGTGCCAGCAGCGCGAGCGGGAGGTCAGACACCGGGGAGCTGTTTTTT. Protein sequence: CASSASGRSDTGELFF.